The TCR beta chain described here comes from a study of CD8+ T cells in alopecia areata (dated 2018 in TCRdb). Study-level background: To study T cell clonal expansion in alopecia areata, the researchers applied high-throughput TCRbeta sequencing to both the C3H/HeJ mouse model and human patients. Human TCRbeta sequencing covered scalp tissue and sorted CD4+ and CD8+ peripheral blood T cells from patchy and totalis/universalis alopecia areata patients and healthy controls. immunoSEQ multiplex PCR using 35 Vbeta forward primers and 13 Jbeta reverse primers was used to amplify TCRbeta CDR3 regions. Scalp clonality was compared across normal scalp (n=4), patchy alopecia areata scalp (n=8), and alopecia totalis/universalis scalp (n=8). RNA was extracted with the PAXgene miRNA kit for fixed scalp, the miRNeasy kit for PBMCs, and the RNeasy kit for mouse skin. Results the study describes overall, beyond this receptor: Shared TCR sequences between patients were less evident than in mice, which may be partly attributable to HLA diversity in the patient population. Unlike mouse skin, where gammadelta T cells dominate, normal human skin contains resident alphabeta T cells that get sequenced too, which complicates analysis of the scalp TCR repertoire. Compared with normal scalp, lesional scalp, particularly in alopecia totalis/universalis, had higher clonality and more expanded CD8+ clones, which suggests antigenic drive.

The method was the immunoSEQ multiplex PCR assay. For TCR sequencing, RNA was extracted from every sample and reverse transcribed into cDNA to serve as template. First-strand cDNA was synthesized with SuperScript III using a 2:1 mix of oligo-dT and random hexamers. A synthetic immune receptor repertoire was used to assess amplification bias, and residual bias was removed computationally. Turning to the authors' computational methods: Raw reads were preprocessed to remove errors, and CDR3 was defined by IMGT conventions from the conserved cysteine to phenylalanine. Clonality was computed by normalizing Shannon entropy by log2 of the number of productive unique TCRs and subtracting the result from 1. Whether each scalp clone was CD4 or CD8 was inferred by checking scalp TCRbeta sequences against the CD4 and CD8 repertoires from sorted blood. TCRdb limited this immuneACCESS table to in-frame rearrangements with V and J called. A share of clones is missing; checked studies link under half to unresolved V genes, and the rest is unexplained. D and trimming were read from the DNA, whereas the V and J calls and clone size are those reported in that table. The sample table contains under 130,000 clones; only one count was recorded for roughly 50% of them. The ten largest clones represent about 8.8% of the sample.

PBMCs were isolated by density centrifugation and stained for CD3, CD4 and CD8, and CD4+ and CD8+ T cells were sorted on a FACSAria. Scalp biopsies and blood samples were provided by unaffected controls. V gives up 0 bases and J gives up 5 bases, and the segment between their germline ends measures 11 bases. CDR1 GTSNPN and CDR2 SVGIG were looked up in the germline V gene (reference sequence). The CDR3 goes from the cysteine to the phenylalanine over 14 residues. Only the CDR3 part of the read is kept: 42 bases, read in frame from the first base. This clone was seen a few times. Its antigen is currently not known. No quality values exist for individual bases; no much larger clone is one base distant.

The chain is made from TRBV30 and TRBJ1-5; confidence is insufficient to name the D gene. The sequenced material came from CD4+ T cells sorted from blood. The source of this sequence is a human donor in good health. The DNA reads as follows: TGTGCCTGGAGTGTTAATGGCGGCCATCAGCCCCAGCATTTT. Its amino acids are CAWSVNGGHQPQHF.